Listed below are T cell receptor beta chains from one sample, sequenced in a study of T cells after yellow fever vaccination. TCRdb called the 5' RACE reads again in MiXCR, with one record for every CDR3 protein. The sample holds about 73,000 distinct CDR3 sequences, roughly 8% seen once. Sequencing was performed on CD8+ T cells sorted from PBMCs, taken on the day of the yellow fever booster vaccination. All receptors come from a man aged 25-45 years who received the YFV17D yellow fever vaccine. CDR3s include the opening cysteine and the closing phenylalanine or tryptophan. D genes are given only for firm matches. For some rows the clone size is stated as once, few or many, or as a class when expanded; others skip it.

d_call	j_call	clone_size	v_call	cdr3_aa	cdr3_nt
-	TRBJ2-3	few	TRBV6-2/TRBV6-3	CASSNTGNPSDTQYF	TGTGCCAGCAGTAACACAGGGAATCCGTCAGATACGCAGTATTTT
-	TRBJ2-2	many	TRBV9	CASSVGDSTTGELFF	TGTGCCAGCAGCGTTGGGGATTCAACCACCGGGGAGCTGTTTTTT
-	TRBJ2-1	-	TRBV11-2	CASSLVDATYNEQFF	TGTGCCAGCAGCTTAGTGGACGCAACCTACAATGAGCAGTTCTTC
-	TRBJ2-7	many	TRBV4-1	CASSPRDLSYEQYF	TGCGCCAGCAGCCCCCGGGACCTCTCCTACGAGCAGTACTTC
-	TRBJ2-1	large	TRBV12-3/TRBV12-4	CATKEGDNEQFF	TGTGCCACAAAAGAAGGGGACAATGAGCAGTTCTTC
-	TRBJ2-2	many	TRBV5-5	CASSLYAGEATGELFF	TGTGCCAGCAGCCTGTATGCGGGTGAGGCTACCGGGGAGCTGTTTTTT
-	TRBJ1-5	many	TRBV20-1	CSASEAGYRLQPQHF	TGCAGTGCTAGCGAGGCGGGGTATCGGTTACAGCCCCAGCATTTT
-	TRBJ1-1	few	TRBV20-1	CSARDRAVWNTEAFF	TGCAGTGCTAGAGATCGGGCAGTTTGGAACACTGAAGCTTTCTTT
TRBD2	TRBJ2-7	few	TRBV20-1	CCARGLAGSGYEQYF	TGCTGTGCTAGGGGACTAGCGGGATCGGGCTACGAGCAGTACTTC
TRBD2	TRBJ2-1	few	TRBV28	CASGVFGRDEQFF	TGTGCCAGTGGGGTCTTCGGGAGGGATGAGCAGTTCTTC
TRBD2	TRBJ2-5	-	TRBV12-3/TRBV12-4	CASGGLAGETQYF	TGTGCCAGCGGGGGACTAGCGGGAGAGACCCAGTACTTC
TRBD2	TRBJ2-1	many	TRBV20-1	CSASAPGLAAPYNEQFF	TGCAGTGCTAGTGCACCGGGACTAGCGGCACCATACAATGAGCAGTTCTTC
TRBD2	TRBJ2-7	-	TRBV6-1	CASREGGSVYEQYF	TGTGCCAGCAGGGAGGGCGGGAGTGTTTACGAGCAGTACTTC
TRBD2	TRBJ2-1	few	TRBV20-1	CSARVLAGNNEQFF	TGCAGTGCTAGAGTACTAGCGGGAAACAATGAGCAGTTCTTC
-	TRBJ1-3	-	TRBV7-2	CASSEDGPYSGNTIYF	TGTGCCAGCAGCGAAGACGGACCTTACTCTGGAAACACCATATATTTT
TRBD2	TRBJ2-7	few	TRBV28	CASLNSGRASYEQYF	TGTGCCAGCCTGAATAGCGGGAGGGCTTCCTACGAGCAGTACTTC
-	TRBJ2-1	few	TRBV7-3	CASSPDGNNEQFF	TGTGCCAGCAGCCCGGACGGCAACAATGAGCAGTTCTTC
TRBD2	TRBJ2-7	many	TRBV18	CASSPTSGSFYEQYF	TGTGCCAGCTCACCAACAAGCGGGAGTTTCTACGAGCAGTACTTC